Sequencing of this T cell receptor (beta chain) was carried out in a study of technical replicates of blood from a few donors. Germline CDR1 is ENHRY and CDR2 is SYGVKD. Trimming took off 7 bases at V and 5 bases at J, with 12 bases between the two ends. This CDR3 comprises 12 residues. TCRdb keeps only in-frame clones here, not all; method: immunoSEQ multiplex PCR. Of more than 65,000 clones listed, around 94% are singletons. The genes are TRBV10-3 and TRBJ2-7, with D perhaps matching TRBD2 (5 bases). Sequencing was performed on T cells isolated from PBMCs. The source of this sequence is a human donor in good health. The CDR3 loop reads CAINRDNNEQYF. The CDR3 bases are TGTGCCATCAACCGGGATAACAACGAGCAGTACTTC.